Below, one TCR beta chain is given with its context. Its recognized antigen is unknown. Base-call qualities are not available, and no considerably larger clone is one nucleotide away. These data originate in a study of blood T cell repertoires in COVID-19 (dated by TCRdb to 2020 to 2021). For the study in its entirety: The collaborator samples originated in the United States, Italy and Spain and spanned the acute and convalescent phases of COVID-19. The prospective study material was composed of cDNA or gDNA derived from T cells, B-cell-depleted T cells, or PBMCs. Samples were obtained from the ongoing ImmuneRACE study (first 160 participants) and from approximately 1,200 subjects provided by 6 global collaborators. The repertoires were released in a freely available public database meant as a resource for research on the immune response to SARS-CoV-2. Subjects who had been exposed to COVID-19, were actively infected with it, or had recovered from it provided the deeply sampled blood TCRbeta repertoires that made up the dataset. Where available, HLA class I and class II types were obtained from metadata supplied by the sample provider rather than from assay-based typing. Sample metadata almost always included a de-identified subject ID, COVID-19 status, age in years and sex. Overall study outcomes, separate from this receptor: The amount of clinical and demographic metadata varied by source and participant and was provided uncurated.

Each collaborating institution followed its own protocols to collect whole blood in K2EDTA tubes. For TCRbeta analysis, collaborators shipped samples in one of three forms: frozen whole blood, isolated PBMCs, or DNA extracted from either of those sample types. TCRbeta CDR3 regions were amplified from genomic DNA using the immunoSEQ Assay, a bias-controlled multiplex PCR. In the original analysis: The number of nucleated cells in each sample was estimated from the amplification of reference gene primers within the assay. To quantify the absolute abundance of each unique TCRbeta CDR3 rearrangement, sequence reads were collapsed and filtered. For each sample, productive Simpson clonality was calculated as the square root of Simpson's diversity index over productive rearrangements. TCRdb mirrors the immuneACCESS table, restricted to in-frame sequences. Some clones are absent from its copies; in checked studies, under half trace to an unresolved V gene, and the reason for the others is unknown. V, J and clone size were drawn from that table, and D and trimming were deduced from the DNA. For this sample the table gives 140,000 to 150,000 clones, of which around 84% were detected only once. The top ten hold roughly 10% of the sample.

This TCR came from a man between 60 and 75 years old with active or convalescent COVID-19. The sequenced material came from peripheral blood.

The bases read TGTGCCAGCAGCCCCTGGACAGGGGGCACAGATACGCAGTATTTT. This translates into CASSPWTGGTDTQYF. The sequence joins TRBV7-2 to TRBJ2-3; 9 bases in the junction line up with TRBD1. For CDR1 and CDR2, the germline V gene lists SGHTA and FQGNSA. V lost 5 bases and J lost 1 base, and the count of bases not matched to a germline gene is 4. Including the terminal cysteine and phenylalanine, the CDR3 comprises 15 residues. The kept DNA is CDR3 alone, 45 bases in frame from the first base.